Listed below are T cell receptor beta chains from one sample, sequenced in a study of blood T cells in healthy people across ages. One entry per CDR3 protein, called by TCRdb with MiXCR from the 5' RACE reads. The table shows roughly 560,000 distinct CDR3 sequences, with approximately 25% occurring only once. These data were also filed under a second study, of T cells of mothers and their children.

The sample consisted of blood. The origin of the receptors is a boy younger than 18 in good health. Each CDR3 is given with its conserved first and last residue. D genes are given only for firm matches. For some rows the clone size is stated as once, few or many, or as a class when expanded; others skip it.

TRBJ1-2,TRBV18,few,TRBD1,CASSQQGGSGYTF,TGTGCCAGCTCGCAGCAAGGGGGCTCTGGCTACACCTTC
TRBJ1-6,TRBV11-2,.,.,CASSLVPDSPLHF,TGTGCCAGCAGCTTAGTCCCCGATTCACCCCTCCACTTT
TRBJ2-7,TRBV27,few,.,CASSPMAIGSSYEQYF,TGTGCCAGCAGCCCGATGGCCATTGGCAGTTCCTACGAGCAGTACTTC
TRBJ2-1,TRBV12-3/TRBV12-4,few,TRBD2,CASSLIRRGLGPLYNEQFF,TGTGCCAGCAGCTTGATTAGGAGGGGACTAGGTCCGCTATACAATGAGCAGTTCTTC
TRBJ2-7,TRBV7-9,.,.,CASMSGAEQYF,TGTGCAAGCATGTCTGGGGCCGAGCAGTACTTC
TRBJ1-2,TRBV29-1,.,TRBD1,CSVDRTGAYGYTF,TGCAGCGTAGATAGGACAGGGGCCTATGGCTACACCTTC
TRBJ2-3,TRBV9,.,.,CASSADDTQYF,TGTGCCAGCAGCGCGGATGATACGCAGTATTTT
TRBJ2-7,TRBV7-9,few,TRBD2,CASSLASILAGGPPQQYF,TGTGCCAGCAGCTTAGCGAGCATCCTAGCGGGGGGGCCTCCACAGCAGTACTTC
TRBJ2-2,TRBV20-1,few,TRBD2,CSARTSGRTGELFF,TGCAGTGCTCGGACTAGCGGAAGGACCGGGGAGCTGTTTTTT
TRBJ2-5,TRBV6-6,few,TRBD1,CASSPTGAGGQETQYF,TGTGCCAGCAGTCCAACAGGGGCAGGGGGCCAAGAGACCCAGTACTTC
TRBJ1-4,TRBV20-1,.,.,CSARDGRPAKEKLFF,TGCAGTGCTAGAGATGGACGGCCAGCGAAGGAAAAACTGTTTTTT
TRBJ2-7,TRBV5-6,.,TRBD2,CASSPGPAGVPYEQYF,TGTGCCAGCAGCCCCGGCCCGGCGGGGGTTCCCTACGAGCAGTACTTC
TRBJ2-2,TRBV12-3/TRBV12-4,.,TRBD2,CASRGLAGANTGELLF,TGTGCCAGCAGAGGACTAGCGGGAGCGAACACCGGGGAGCTGCTTTTT
TRBJ2-4,TRBV7-6,.,.,CASSRGAADIQYF,TGTGCCAGCAGTAGGGGGGCCGCTGACATTCAGTACTTC
TRBJ2-7,TRBV28,.,.,CASSSSGLSESYEQYF,TGTGCCAGCAGTTCCTCCGGACTTTCCGAGTCCTACGAGCAGTACTTC
TRBJ2-3,TRBV27,.,TRBD1,CASSQDRGISGSTDTQYF,TGTGCCAGCAGCCAGGACAGGGGGATCAGCGGGAGCACAGATACGCAGTATTTT
TRBJ1-1,TRBV29-1,.,.,CSVDGGREAFF,TGCAGCGTTGACGGGGGCCGGGAAGCTTTCTTT